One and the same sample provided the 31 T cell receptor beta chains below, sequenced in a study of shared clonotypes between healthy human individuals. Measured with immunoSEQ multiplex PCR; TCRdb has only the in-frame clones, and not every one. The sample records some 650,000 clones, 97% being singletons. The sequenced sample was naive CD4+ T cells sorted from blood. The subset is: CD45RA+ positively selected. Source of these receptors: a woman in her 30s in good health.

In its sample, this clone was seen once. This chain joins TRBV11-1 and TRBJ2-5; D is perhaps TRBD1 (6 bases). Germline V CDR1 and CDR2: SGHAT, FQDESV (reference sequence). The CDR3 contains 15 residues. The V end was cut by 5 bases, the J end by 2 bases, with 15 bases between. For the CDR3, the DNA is TGTGCCAGCAGCATCGGGGACATTTCACAAGAGACCCAGTACTTC. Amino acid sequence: CASSIGDISQETQYF.

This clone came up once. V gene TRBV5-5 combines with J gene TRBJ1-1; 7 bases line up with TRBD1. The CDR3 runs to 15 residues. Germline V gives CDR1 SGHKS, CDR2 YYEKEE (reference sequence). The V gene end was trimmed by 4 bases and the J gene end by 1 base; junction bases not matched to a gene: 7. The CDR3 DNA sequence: TGTGCCAGCAGCCTGTCGGACAGGCGGAACACTGAAGCTTTCTTT. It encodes CASSLSDRRNTEAFF.

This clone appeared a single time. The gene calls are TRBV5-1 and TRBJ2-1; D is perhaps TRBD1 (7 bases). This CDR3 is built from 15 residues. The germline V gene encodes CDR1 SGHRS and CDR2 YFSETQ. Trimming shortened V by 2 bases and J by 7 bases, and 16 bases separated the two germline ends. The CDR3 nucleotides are TGCGCCAGCAGCTTCCAAATGACAGGGAGGAATGAGCAGTTCTTC. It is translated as CASSFQMTGRNEQFF.

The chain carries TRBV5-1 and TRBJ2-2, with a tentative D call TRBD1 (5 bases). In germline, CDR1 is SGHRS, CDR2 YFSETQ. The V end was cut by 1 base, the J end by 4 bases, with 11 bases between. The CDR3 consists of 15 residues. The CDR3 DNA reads TGCGCCAGCAGCTTGCAACGACAGACCACCGGGGAGCTGTTTTTT. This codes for CASSLQRQTTGELFF.

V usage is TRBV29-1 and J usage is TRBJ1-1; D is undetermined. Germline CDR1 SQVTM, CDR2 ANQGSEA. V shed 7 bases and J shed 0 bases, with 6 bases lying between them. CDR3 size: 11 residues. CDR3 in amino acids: CSGEMNTEAFF. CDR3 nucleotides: TGCAGCGGAGAGATGAACACTGAAGCTTTCTTT.

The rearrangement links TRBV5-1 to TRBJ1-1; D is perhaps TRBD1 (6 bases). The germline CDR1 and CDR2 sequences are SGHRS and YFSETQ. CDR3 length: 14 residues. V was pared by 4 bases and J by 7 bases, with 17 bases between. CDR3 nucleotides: TGCGCCAGCAGCAAGACCGGGACACGGAGTGAAGCTTTCTTT. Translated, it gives CASSKTGTRSEAFF. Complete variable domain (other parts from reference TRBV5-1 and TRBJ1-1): KAGVTQTPRYLIKTRGQQVTLSCSPISGHRSVSWYQQTPGQGLQFLFEYFSETQRNKGNFPGRFSGRQFSNSRSEMNVSTLELGDSALYLCASSKTGTRSEAFFGQGTRLTVV.

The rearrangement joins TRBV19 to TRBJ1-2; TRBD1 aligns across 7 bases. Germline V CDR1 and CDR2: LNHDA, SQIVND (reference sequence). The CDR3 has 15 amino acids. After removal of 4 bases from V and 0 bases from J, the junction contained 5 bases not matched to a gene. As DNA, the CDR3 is TGTGCCAGTAGTACGGGACAGCACGCTAACTATGGCTACACCTTC. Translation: CASSTGQHANYGYTF.

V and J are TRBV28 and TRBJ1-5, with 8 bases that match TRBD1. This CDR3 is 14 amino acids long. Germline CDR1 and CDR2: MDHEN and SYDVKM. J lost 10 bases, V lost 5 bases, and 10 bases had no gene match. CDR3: CASSQGQVWYPQHF. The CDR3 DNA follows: TGTGCCAGCAGTCAGGGACAGGTATGGTATCCCCAGCATTTT.

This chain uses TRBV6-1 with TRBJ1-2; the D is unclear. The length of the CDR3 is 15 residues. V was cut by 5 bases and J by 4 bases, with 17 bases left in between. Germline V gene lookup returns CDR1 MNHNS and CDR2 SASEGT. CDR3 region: CASSTPQNSVYGYTF. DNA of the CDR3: TGTGCCAGCAGTACTCCACAGAATTCCGTCTATGGCTACACCTTC.

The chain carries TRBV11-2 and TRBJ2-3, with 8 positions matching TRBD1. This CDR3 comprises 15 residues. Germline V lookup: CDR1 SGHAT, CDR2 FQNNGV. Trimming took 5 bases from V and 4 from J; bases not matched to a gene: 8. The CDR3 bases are TGTGCCAGCAGCAGACAGGGGTTTGTGGCAGATACGCAGTATTTT. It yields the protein CASSRQGFVADTQYF.

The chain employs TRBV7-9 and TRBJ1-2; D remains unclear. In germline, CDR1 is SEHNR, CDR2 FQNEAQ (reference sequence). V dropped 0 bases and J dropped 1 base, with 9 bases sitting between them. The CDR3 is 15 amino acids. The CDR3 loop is CASSLAVPYNYGYTF. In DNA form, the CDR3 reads TGTGCCAGCAGCTTAGCGGTACCTTATAACTATGGCTACACCTTC.

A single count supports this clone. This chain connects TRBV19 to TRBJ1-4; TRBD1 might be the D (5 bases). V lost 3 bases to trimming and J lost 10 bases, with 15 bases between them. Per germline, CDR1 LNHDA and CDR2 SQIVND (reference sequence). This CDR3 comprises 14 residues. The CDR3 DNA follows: TGTGCCAGTAGTATCGGGCAGGGTAGGGGAAAACTGTTTTTT. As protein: CASSIGQGRGKLFF.

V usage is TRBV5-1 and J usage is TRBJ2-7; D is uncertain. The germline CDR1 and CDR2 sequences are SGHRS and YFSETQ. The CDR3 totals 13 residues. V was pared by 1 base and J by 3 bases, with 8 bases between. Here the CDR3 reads CASSLIVSYEQYF. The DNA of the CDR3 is TGCGCCAGCAGCTTGATTGTCAGCTACGAGCAGTACTTC.

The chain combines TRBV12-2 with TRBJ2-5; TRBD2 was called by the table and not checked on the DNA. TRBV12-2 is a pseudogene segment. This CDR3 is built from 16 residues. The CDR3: CASRSLRAFGGETQYF. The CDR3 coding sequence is TGTGCAAGTCGCTCCCTCCGGGCCTTCGGGGGAGAGACCCAGTACTTC.

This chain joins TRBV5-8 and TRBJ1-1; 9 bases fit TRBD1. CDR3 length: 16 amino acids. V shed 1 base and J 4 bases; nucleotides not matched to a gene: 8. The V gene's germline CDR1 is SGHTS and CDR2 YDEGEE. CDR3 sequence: CASSLRRTGGFTEAFF. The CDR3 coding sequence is TGTGCCAGCAGCTTGAGACGAACAGGGGGCTTCACTGAAGCTTTCTTT.

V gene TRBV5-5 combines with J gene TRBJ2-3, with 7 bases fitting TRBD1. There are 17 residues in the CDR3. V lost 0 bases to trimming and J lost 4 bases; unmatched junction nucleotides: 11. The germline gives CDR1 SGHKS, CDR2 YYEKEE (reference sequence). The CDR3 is CASSLGRDRVPPDTQYF. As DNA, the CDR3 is TGTGCCAGCAGCTTGGGCAGAGACAGGGTCCCCCCAGATACGCAGTATTTT. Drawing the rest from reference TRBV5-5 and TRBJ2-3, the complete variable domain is DAGVTQSPTHLIKTRGQQVTLRCSPISGHKSVSWYQQVLGQGPQFIFQYYEKEERGRGNFPDRFSARQFPNYSSELNVNALLLGDSALYLCASSLGRDRVPPDTQYFGPGTRLTVL.

The CDR3 nucleotides read TGTGCCTGGATCTACAACAGGGGGTATGACTATGGCTACACCTTC. Amino acids: CAWIYNRGYDYGYTF. The chain uses TRBV30 and TRBJ1-2, with TRBD1 matching 8 bases. There are 15 residues in the CDR3. V dropped 4 bases and J dropped 3; count of bases not matched to a gene: 10. Germline V gene data show CDR1 as GTSNPN and CDR2 as SVGIG (reference sequence). Combining the CDR3 with reference TRBV30 and TRBJ1-2 gives the whole variable domain SQTIHQWPATLVQPVGSPLSLECTVEGTSNPNLYWYRQAAGRGLQLLFYSVGIGQISSEVPQNLSASRPQDRQFILSSKKLLLSDSGFYLCAWIYNRGYDYGYTFGSGTRLTVV.

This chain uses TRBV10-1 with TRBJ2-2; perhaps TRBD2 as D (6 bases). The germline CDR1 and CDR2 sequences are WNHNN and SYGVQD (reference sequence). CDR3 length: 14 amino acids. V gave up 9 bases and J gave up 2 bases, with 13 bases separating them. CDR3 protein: CARWGVINTGELFF. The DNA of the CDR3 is TGCGCCAGATGGGGGGTTATAAACACCGGGGAGCTGTTTTTT.

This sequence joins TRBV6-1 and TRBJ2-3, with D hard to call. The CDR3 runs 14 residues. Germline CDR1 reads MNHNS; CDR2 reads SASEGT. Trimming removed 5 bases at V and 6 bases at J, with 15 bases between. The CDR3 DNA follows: TGTGCCAGCAGTTTTCAGTACACCGCCGATACGCAGTATTTT. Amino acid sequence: CASSFQYTADTQYF.

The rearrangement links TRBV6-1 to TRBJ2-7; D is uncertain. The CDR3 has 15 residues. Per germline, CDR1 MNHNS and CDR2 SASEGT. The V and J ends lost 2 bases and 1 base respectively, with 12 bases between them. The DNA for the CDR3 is TGTGCCAGCAGTGAACTTTGGGCGCCTTCCTACGAGCAGTACTTC. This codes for CASSELWAPSYEQYF.

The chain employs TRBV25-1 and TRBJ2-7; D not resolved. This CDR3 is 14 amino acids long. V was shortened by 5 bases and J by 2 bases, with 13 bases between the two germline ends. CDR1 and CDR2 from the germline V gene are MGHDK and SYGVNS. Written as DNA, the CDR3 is TGTGCCAGCAGTTCCTTGAATTGGCCCTACGAGCAGTACTTC. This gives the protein CASSSLNWPYEQYF.

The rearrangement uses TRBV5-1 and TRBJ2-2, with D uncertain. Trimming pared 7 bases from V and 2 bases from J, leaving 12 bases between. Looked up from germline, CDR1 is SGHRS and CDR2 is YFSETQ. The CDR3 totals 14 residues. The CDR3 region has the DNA TGCGCCAGCCAAATACTCGGAAACACCGGGGAGCTGTTTTTT. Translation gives CASQILGNTGELFF.

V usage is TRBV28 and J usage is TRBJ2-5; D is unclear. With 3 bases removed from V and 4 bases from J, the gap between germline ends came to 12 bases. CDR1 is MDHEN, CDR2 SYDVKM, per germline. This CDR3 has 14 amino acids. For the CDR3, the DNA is TGTGCCAGCAGTTTTTATGGGCGAGGAGAGACCCAGTACTTC. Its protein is CASSFYGRGETQYF.

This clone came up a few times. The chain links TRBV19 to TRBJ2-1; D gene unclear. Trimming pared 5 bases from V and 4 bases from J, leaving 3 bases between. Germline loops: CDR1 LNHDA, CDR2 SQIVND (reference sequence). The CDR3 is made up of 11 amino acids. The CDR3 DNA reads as TGTGCCAGTAGTGCATACAATGAGCAGTTCTTC. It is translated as CASSAYNEQFF.

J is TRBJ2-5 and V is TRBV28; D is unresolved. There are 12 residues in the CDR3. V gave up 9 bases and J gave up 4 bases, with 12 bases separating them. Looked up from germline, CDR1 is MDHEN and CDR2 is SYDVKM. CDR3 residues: CASRATLETQYF. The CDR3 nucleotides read TGTGCCAGTCGAGCTACTCTAGAGACCCAGTACTTC.

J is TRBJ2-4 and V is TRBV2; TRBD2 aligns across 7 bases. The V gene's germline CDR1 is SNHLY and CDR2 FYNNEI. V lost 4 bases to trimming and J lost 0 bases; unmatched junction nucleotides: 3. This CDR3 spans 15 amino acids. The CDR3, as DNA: TGTGCCAGCAGTGTCGGGGGGTTAGCCAAAAACATTCAGTACTTC. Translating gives CASSVGGLAKNIQYF.

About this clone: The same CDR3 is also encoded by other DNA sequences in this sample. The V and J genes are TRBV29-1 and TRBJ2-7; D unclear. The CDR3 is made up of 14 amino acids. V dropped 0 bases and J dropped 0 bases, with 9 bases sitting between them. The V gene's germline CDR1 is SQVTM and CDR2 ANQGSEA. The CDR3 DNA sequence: TGCAGCGTTGAAGAGCAAGAGAACTCCTACGAGCAGTACTTC. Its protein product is CSVEEQENSYEQYF.

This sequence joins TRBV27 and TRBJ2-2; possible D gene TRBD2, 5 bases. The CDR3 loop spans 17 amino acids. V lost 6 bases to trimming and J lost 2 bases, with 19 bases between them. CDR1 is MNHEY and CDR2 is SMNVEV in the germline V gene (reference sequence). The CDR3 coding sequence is TGTGCCAGCAGGAAAAGGTTGTCGGACTCCAACACCGGGGAGCTGTTTTTT. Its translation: CASRKRLSDSNTGELFF.

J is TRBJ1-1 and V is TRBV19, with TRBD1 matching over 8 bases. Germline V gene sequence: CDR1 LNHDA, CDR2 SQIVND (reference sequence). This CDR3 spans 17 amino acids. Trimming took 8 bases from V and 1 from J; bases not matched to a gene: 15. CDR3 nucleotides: TGTGCCAGTTCGCGGGGTTACTGGACAGGGCCGAACACTGAAGCTTTCTTT. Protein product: CASSRGYWTGPNTEAFF.

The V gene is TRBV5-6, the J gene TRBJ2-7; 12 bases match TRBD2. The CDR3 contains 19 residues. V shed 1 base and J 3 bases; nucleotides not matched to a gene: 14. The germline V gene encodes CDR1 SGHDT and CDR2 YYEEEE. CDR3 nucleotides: TGTGCCAGCAGCTTGAGGCAAACCGGGACTAGCGGGTTGATCTACGAGCAGTACTTC. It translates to CASSLRQTGTSGLIYEQYF.

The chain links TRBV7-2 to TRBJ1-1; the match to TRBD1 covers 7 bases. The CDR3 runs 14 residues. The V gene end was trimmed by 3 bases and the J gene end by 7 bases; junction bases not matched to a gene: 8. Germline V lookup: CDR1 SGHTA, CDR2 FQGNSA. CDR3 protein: CASSFDTGDGEAFF. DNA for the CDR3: TGTGCCAGCAGCTTCGATACAGGGGACGGTGAAGCTTTCTTT. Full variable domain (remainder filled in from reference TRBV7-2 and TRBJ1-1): GAGVSQSPSNKVTEKGKDVELRCDPISGHTALYWYRQSLGQGLEFLIYFQGNSAPDKSGLPSDRFSAERTGGSVSTLTIQRTQQEDSAVYLCASSFDTGDGEAFFGQGTRLTVV.